The 30 T cell receptor beta chains below all came from one sample that was sequenced in a study of radiotherapy plus CTLA-4 blockade in lung cancer. The protocol was immunoSEQ multiplex PCR, while the TCRdb copy is restricted to in-frame clones and leaves out a portion. The sample contains 45,000 or so clones, roughly 73% of which appear only once. This specimen was peripheral blood, taken from a patient treated with radiotherapy plus ipilimumab. The receptors stem from a human donor with non-small cell lung cancer who had a complete response to radiotherapy plus ipilimumab.

This clone was recorded a few times. The chain links TRBV29-1 to TRBJ1-2; TRBD1 is a possible D gene (5 bases). V lost 1 base and J lost 2, with 14 bases in between. The germline V gene encodes CDR1 SQVTM and CDR2 ANQGSEA. The CDR3 sequence is 15 residues long. CDR3 amino acids: CSVEGLQAKNYGYTF. The CDR3 region has the DNA TGCAGCGTTGAAGGTCTACAGGCGAAGAACTATGGCTACACCTTC.

V usage is TRBV11-2 and J usage is TRBJ2-5; the match to TRBD2 covers 8 bases. The germline V gene has CDR1 SGHAT and CDR2 FQNNGV. The CDR3 is 15 amino acids. V gave up 3 bases and J gave up 5 bases; unmatched junction bases: 8. In DNA form, the CDR3 reads TGTGCCAGCAGCTTGTTCACGGGAGGGAGGGAGACCCAGTACTTC. Translating it yields CASSLFTGGRETQYF.

This chain links TRBV7-9 with TRBJ1-1; TRBD1 matches 9 bases. Germline values: CDR1 SEHNR, CDR2 FQNEAQ (reference sequence). Trimming at V came to 4 bases and at J to 5 bases, leaving 8 bases not matched to a gene. The CDR3 contains 15 residues. CDR3 DNA sequence: TGTGCCAGCAGCTCAGGACAGGGGTTTCGAACTGAAGCTTTCTTT. This codes for CASSSGQGFRTEAFF.

The chain recombines TRBV5-1 with TRBJ2-1; TRBD1 might be the D (6 bases). The ends were cut back, 5 bases at V and 3 bases at J, with 12 bases in the middle. The CDR3 spans 14 residues. Germline CDR1 SGHRS, CDR2 YFSETQ. In DNA form, the CDR3 reads TGCGCCAGCAGAGGGGGAGACAGCTACAATGAGCAGTTCTTC. Amino acid sequence: CASRGGDSYNEQFF.

Only a few counts were recorded for this clone. The chain employs TRBV6-1 and TRBJ1-3; 7 nucleotides align to TRBD1. The ends lost 5 bases at V and 1 base at J; junction bases unmatched: 2. The CDR3 is 14 amino acids. Per germline, CDR1 MNHNS and CDR2 SASEGT. The chain's CDR3 is CASSLGQSGNTIYF. As DNA, the CDR3 is TGTGCCAGCAGTCTGGGACAGTCTGGAAACACCATATATTTT.

This sequence joins TRBV6-5 and TRBJ1-1; maybe TRBD1 (6 bases). Trimming left V 3 bases short and J 1 base short, with 9 bases between. CDR1 and CDR2 (germline): MNHEY, SVGAGI. The CDR3 loop spans 14 amino acids. The CDR3 DNA follows: TGTGCCAGCAGTTATAGACAGGAGAACACTGAAGCTTTCTTT. It specifies CASSYRQENTEAFF.

For this clone: The same CDR3 also results from other DNA sequences found in this sample. The chain has TRBV27 and TRBJ1-2; possible D gene TRBD1, 5 bases. Germline V gene lookup returns CDR1 MNHEY and CDR2 SMNVEV (reference sequence). The CDR3 extends over 14 amino acids. With 2 bases removed from V and 4 bases from J, the gap between germline ends came to 11 bases. The CDR3 DNA is TGTGCCAGCAGTTTACGGCGGGGCGTCTATGGCTACACCTTC. It is translated as CASSLRRGVYGYTF.

This clone was seen a few times. This chain uses TRBV30 with TRBJ2-2; TRBD2 is a possible D gene (6 bases). The germline V gene encodes CDR1 GTSNPN and CDR2 SVGIG (reference sequence). The V end was cut by 4 bases, the J end by 6 bases, with 15 bases between. The CDR3 spans 14 residues. As DNA, the CDR3 is TGTGCCTGGAAATCTGGCGGGAAAGCCGGGGAGCTGTTTTTT. Its translation: CAWKSGGKAGELFF.

This chain connects TRBV7-9 to TRBJ1-2, with TRBD1 identical over 9 bases. The length of the CDR3 is 15 residues. Germline V gene data show CDR1 as SEHNR and CDR2 as FQNEAQ (reference sequence). The V segment lost 5 bases and the J segment 7 bases; nucleotides outside the gene matches: 11. Here the CDR3 DNA reads TGTGCCAGCAGCCCCGGGACAGGGATTTTGGGTGGCTACACCTTC. This encodes CASSPGTGILGGYTF.

This clone was picked up a small number of times. J is TRBJ1-5 and V is TRBV19; 7 bases line up with TRBD1. The germline V gene has CDR1 LNHDA and CDR2 SQIVND (reference sequence). Trimming removed 6 bases from V and 5 bases from J; junction bases left unmatched: 7. The CDR3 loop spans 14 amino acids. CDR3: CASSRGQIHQPQHF. The CDR3 DNA reads TGTGCCAGTAGCCGGGGACAGATCCATCAGCCCCAGCATTTT.

This rearrangement joins TRBV5-5 to TRBJ2-7; D perhaps matches TRBD1 (5 bases). The V end was cut by 3 bases, the J end by 3 bases, with 16 bases between. Germline values: CDR1 SGHKS, CDR2 YYEKEE (reference sequence). This CDR3 contains 15 residues. The CDR3 DNA follows: TGTGCCAGCAGCTCAGGCTCACAGGCCCTCTACGAGCAGTACTTC. This encodes CASSSGSQALYEQYF.

This clone showed up just a few times. V gene TRBV14 combines with J gene TRBJ1-2, with D hard to call. The CDR3 is made up of 17 amino acids. V lost 1 base and J 4 bases, leaving 19 bases between the germline ends. Germline V gives CDR1 SGHDN, CDR2 FVKESK. The DNA of the CDR3 is TGTGCCAGCAGCCAAGCAAAGGTATGTTGGCAGGCCTATGGCTACACCTTC. Translated, it gives CASSQAKVCWQAYGYTF. The full variable domain, in which reference TRBV14 and TRBJ1-2 provide the parts outside the CDR3, is EAGVTQFPSHSVIEKGQTVTLRCDPISGHDNLYWYRRVMGKEIKFLLHFVKESKQDESGMPNNRFLAERTGGTYSTLKVQPAELEDSGVYFCASSQAKVCWQAYGYTFGSGTRLTVV.

This rearrangement joins TRBV30 to TRBJ1-1; D remains unclear. The CDR3 totals 11 residues. Germline lookup yields CDR1 GTSNPN and CDR2 SVGIG (reference sequence). The V and J ends lost 0 bases and 10 bases respectively, with 9 bases between them. In nucleotides, the CDR3 is TGTGCCTGGAGTGTATCGGTGGTAGCTTTCTTT. It codes for CAWSVSVVAFF.

The genes are TRBV27 and TRBJ2-7; maybe TRBD1 (5 bases). The CDR3 spans 13 residues. The V and J ends lost 4 bases and 9 bases respectively, with 16 bases between them. The germline CDR1 and CDR2 sequences are MNHEY and SMNVEV (reference sequence). The chain's CDR3 is CASSSQGPRWQYF. The CDR3 nucleotides read TGTGCCAGCAGTTCCCAGGGCCCCCGGTGGCAGTACTTC.

This chain links TRBV10-3 with TRBJ2-7; TRBD1 aligns across 9 bases. This CDR3 spans 16 amino acids. V shed 8 bases and J 1 base; nucleotides not matched to a gene: 12. CDR1 is ENHRY, CDR2 SYGVKD, per germline. The CDR3 spells CAIAQGPGQGSYEQYF. The CDR3 DNA reads TGTGCCATCGCGCAGGGGCCGGGACAGGGATCCTACGAGCAGTACTTC.

This chain connects TRBV6-5 to TRBJ1-2, with TRBD1 matching 8 bases. The length of the CDR3 is 15 residues. J lost 4 bases, V lost 5 bases, and 9 bases had no gene match. The germline V gene encodes CDR1 MNHEY and CDR2 SVGAGI. CDR3 in DNA: TGTGCCAGCAGTACGTGGACAGGGAATGCCTATGGCTACACCTTC. Its protein is CASSTWTGNAYGYTF.

CDR3 protein: CASSESGRAYGYTF. The CDR3 nucleotides read TGTGCCAGCAGTGAATCAGGCAGGGCCTATGGCTACACCTTC. The chain recombines TRBV25-1 with TRBJ1-2, with D possibly being TRBD1 (5 bases). The V gene's germline CDR1 is MGHDK and CDR2 SYGVNS. The CDR3 loop spans 14 amino acids. V was cut by 1 base and J by 4 bases, with 10 bases left in between.

The chain uses TRBV5-4 and TRBJ2-7, with D perhaps TRBD1 (6 bases). The CDR3 is 15 amino acids. Germline V gives CDR1 SGHNT, CDR2 YYREEE (reference sequence). V gave up 4 bases and J gave up 3 bases, with 17 bases separating them. The CDR3 is CASSRAGQTLYEQYF. The CDR3 DNA sequence: TGTGCCAGCAGCCGTGCAGGACAGACTCTCTACGAGCAGTACTTC.

This clone was detected only a few times. The chain links TRBV4-1 to TRBJ2-1, with 8 bases that match TRBD1. There are 14 residues in the CDR3. The ends lost 8 bases at V and 9 bases at J; junction bases unmatched: 12. Germline V lookup: CDR1 MGHRA, CDR2 YSYEKL. The CDR3 nucleotides read TGCGCCAGCTCCAGGGGGCGCGAGAACGGTGAGCAGTTCTTC. It specifies CASSRGRENGEQFF.

The genes are TRBV9 and TRBJ1-5; D remains ambiguous. Per the germline V gene, CDR1 is SGDLS and CDR2 is YYNGEE. V dropped 0 bases and J dropped 3 bases, with 10 bases sitting between them. The CDR3 contains 15 residues. The CDR3 region is CASSVVRRFNQPQHF. CDR3 in DNA: TGTGCCAGCAGCGTAGTGAGGCGTTTCAATCAGCCCCAGCATTTT.

The chain is built from TRBV7-8 and TRBJ1-1; 8 nucleotides line up with TRBD1. CDR1 is SGHVS, CDR2 FQNEAQ, per germline. J lost 0 bases, V lost 2 bases, and 11 bases had no gene match. The CDR3 sequence is 18 residues long. In nucleotides, the CDR3 is TGTGCCAGCAGCTTAAGCGGGACAGGCGCCACGTTGAACACTGAAGCTTTCTTT. This gives the protein CASSLSGTGATLNTEAFF.

The J gene is TRBJ2-3, the V gene TRBV10-2, with D perhaps matching TRBD2 (5 bases). This CDR3 has 13 residues. Trimming took 5 bases from V and 5 from J, leaving 11 bases between them. CDR1 is WSHSY, CDR2 SAAADI, per germline. CDR3 loop: CASSIASQDTQYF. As DNA, the CDR3 is TGCGCCAGCAGTATTGCTAGCCAAGATACGCAGTATTTT.

This chain uses TRBV10-3 with TRBJ2-5; no firm D call. CDR3 length equals 11 residues. V dropped 6 bases and J dropped 1 base, with 3 bases sitting between them. From germline, CDR1 is ENHRY and CDR2 SYGVKD. The CDR3 region is CAISSQETQYF. CDR3 bases: TGTGCCATCAGCAGCCAAGAGACCCAGTACTTC.

V is TRBV5-4 and J is TRBJ2-7, with D perhaps matching TRBD2 (6 bases). From germline, CDR1 is SGHNT and CDR2 YYREEE (reference sequence). Trimming pared 4 bases from V and 7 bases from J, leaving 18 bases between. The CDR3 contains 14 residues. In DNA form, the CDR3 reads TGTGCCAGCAGCCAAGGGACTCGGTTGGGTGAGCAGTACTTC. It encodes CASSQGTRLGEQYF.

This chain links TRBV9 with TRBJ2-2; 13 bases match TRBD2. CDR3 size: 18 residues. Germline-derived CDR1 and CDR2 are SGDLS and YYNGEE. After removal of 1 base from V and 6 bases from J, the junction contained 9 bases not matched to a gene. CDR3 residues: CASSVSGTSGGAAGELFF. CDR3 DNA: TGTGCCAGCAGCGTATCGGGAACTAGCGGGGGGGCTGCCGGGGAGCTGTTTTTT.

The V call is TRBV19, the J call TRBJ2-7; possibly TRBD1 for D (5 bases). Per the germline V gene, CDR1 is LNHDA and CDR2 is SQIVND (reference sequence). V lost 4 bases to trimming and J lost 5 bases, with 15 bases between them. This CDR3 is built from 14 residues. CDR3 nucleotides: TGTGCCAGTAGTACAGGGAACCGCTTTGACGAGCAGTACTTC. Its translation: CASSTGNRFDEQYF.

The V gene is TRBV11-3, the J gene TRBJ2-3; 8 nucleotides agree with TRBD1. Unmatched junction bases numbered 9, after V lost 3 bases and J lost 7 bases. Germline V gene sequence: CDR1 SGHNT, CDR2 YENEEA. The CDR3 is 15 amino acids. The CDR3 is CASSFGQGGLHTQYF. In DNA form, the CDR3 reads TGTGCCAGCAGCTTTGGACAGGGTGGTTTACATACGCAGTATTTT.

In its sample, this clone was seen a few times. This chain connects TRBV5-4 to TRBJ1-1, with 9 bases fitting TRBD1. This CDR3 is 15 amino acids long. Germline V CDR1 and CDR2: SGHNT, YYREEE (reference sequence). The trim removed 9 bases at V and 5 bases at J, leaving 14 bases unmatched. The CDR3 DNA reads TGTGCCACCAGGAGCCCGGGACAGGGTTTAACTGAAGCTTTCTTT. This translates into CATRSPGQGLTEAFF.

A single count supports this clone. The V and J genes are TRBV9 and TRBJ2-5; 7 bases align to TRBD1. The CDR3 loop spans 15 amino acids. The V and J ends lost 3 bases and 4 bases, in that order; junction bases with no gene match: 9. From germline, CDR1 is SGDLS and CDR2 YYNGEE. CDR3 bases: TGTGCCAGCAGCGCCCGAAGGGGGCCGGCAGAGACCCAGTACTTC. Translated, it gives CASSARRGPAETQYF. The full variable domain, rest sourced from reference TRBV9 and TRBJ2-5, is DSGVTQTPKHLITATGQRVTLRCSPRSGDLSVYWYQQSLDQGLQFLIQYYNGEERAKGNILERFSAQQFPDLHSELNLSSLELGDSALYFCASSARRGPAETQYFGPGTRLLVL.

V and J are TRBV5-1 and TRBJ2-3; no reliable D call. Germline V CDR1 and CDR2: SGHRS, YFSETQ. V lost 6 bases, J lost 1 base, and 12 bases lay in between. The CDR3 is 14 residues long. This CDR3 reads CASMSGYGTDTQYF. DNA of the CDR3: TGCGCCAGCATGTCCGGGTACGGCACAGATACGCAGTATTTT.